This paragraph reports one T cell receptor (beta chain). Germline lookup yields CDR1 SGHTA and CDR2 FQGTGA. The V and J ends lost 5 bases and 0 bases respectively, with 11 bases between them. The CDR3 loop spans 14 amino acids. These data come from a study of blood T cell repertoires in COVID-19. Authors' methods: Quantification of nucleated cells was approximated via reference gene primer amplification. Method: immunoSEQ multiplex PCR; TCRdb's copy keeps in-frame clones and lacks some. V, J and clone size are those of that table, while D and trimming were read from the DNA. The profile shows 100,000 or so clones, roughly 79% of them singletons.

This sequence was found in a human donor in a cohort sampled during active COVID-19. The material sequenced was peripheral blood. This chain joins TRBV7-3 and TRBJ2-7, with D perhaps TRBD2 (5 bases). This CDR3 is CASSPSGSSYEQYF. CDR3 in DNA: TGTGCCAGCAGCCCATCTGGGAGCTCCTACGAGCAGTACTTC.